Sequencing of this T cell receptor beta chain was carried out in a study of CD8 T cells in Susac syndrome. Overall study: Sequencing included Susac syndrome patients, more than five of them with active disease and under 10 in remission. Regarding the study as a whole: A relatively small number of individuals underwent TCR sequencing and HLA analysis.

Trimming pared 1 base from V and 6 bases from J, leaving 7 bases between. CDR3 length: 13 residues. Germline V lookup: CDR1 SEHNR, CDR2 FQNEAQ (reference sequence). Purification of the CD8+ and CD4+ T cells relied on negative isolation, and TEMRA cells underwent FACS enrichment. Points on this clonotype: The antigen remains undetermined.

Reverse transcription of roughly 0.45 to 1 ug RNA was carried out with random hexamers. immunoSEQ multiplex PCR amplified TCR beta CDR3 across 54 Vbeta, 13 Jbeta. TCRdb ran MiXCR on the immunoSEQ multiplex PCR reads and lists one entry per CDR3 protein. The table lists more than 150,000 distinct CDR3 sequences, around 95% of them singletons, with roughly 0.098% in the top ten. The sequenced sample consisted of CD4+ T cells from PBMCs. The receptor comes from a human donor with Susac syndrome. V gene TRBV7-9 combines with J gene TRBJ1-5; D call uncertain. The chain's CDR3 is CASSLVHGQPQHF. In nucleotides, the CDR3 is TGTGCCAGCAGCTTAGTACACGGTCAGCCCCAGCATTTT.